This T cell receptor (beta chain) was documented in a study of kidney transplant recipient with SARS-CoV-2 infection. This clonotype was seen ten or more times. This CDR3 is 15 amino acids long. V was cut by 0 bases and J by 0 bases, with 7 bases left in between. The germline gives CDR1 MRHNA, CDR2 SNTAGT. TCRdb reprocessed the reads via MiXCR and lists one record per CDR3 protein. The table includes 200,000 to 300,000 distinct CDR3 sequences, 29% detected once. This sequence was found in a male patient aged 25-45 years who had COVID-19 and was a kidney transplant recipient. Some T cells may have come from the graft donor. Sequenced material: a blood sample, taken at baseline and between days 110 and 120 from a kidney transplant recipient. The rearrangement links TRBV6-4 to TRBJ2-3; TRBD1 might be the D (6 bases). The CDR3 spells CASSDSQGSTDTQYF. The DNA of the CDR3 is TGTGCCAGCAGTGACTCACAGGGTAGCACAGATACGCAGTATTTT.